Shown below are 9 T cell receptor beta chains from a single sample sequenced in a study of blood T cells in healthy people across ages. It was with a sample-barcoded 5' primer and a J-beta primer mix that a second PCR of about 6 to 12 cycles was run. TCRdb reprocessed the 5' RACE reads with MiXCR, giving one entry per CDR3 protein. This table has hundreds of thousands of distinct CDR3 sequences, around 32% appearing once. The sample consisted of blood. All receptors come from a woman of 80 years or more in good health.

This clonotype was found many times. The chain has TRBV20-1 and TRBJ2-5; TRBD2 matches at 13 bases. The CDR3 length is 15 residues. V dropped 5 bases and J dropped 4; count of bases not matched to a gene: 7. Germline assignment: CDR1 DFQATT and CDR2 SNEGSKA (reference sequence). The CDR3 region has the DNA TGCAGTGCTGGGACTAGCGGGGAGCTGGCAGAGACCCAGTACTTC. It translates to CSAGTSGELAETQYF.

This clonotype appeared a few times. CDR3 region: CASSRTEAPTEAFF. The CDR3 region has the DNA TGTGCCAGCAGCCGGACAGAGGCCCCAACTGAAGCTTTCTTT. This rearrangement joins TRBV7-9 to TRBJ1-1; the D gene is possibly TRBD1 (6 bases). V lost 5 bases, J lost 5 bases, and 15 bases lay in between. CDR1 is SEHNR, CDR2 FQNEAQ, per germline (reference sequence). The CDR3 runs to 14 residues.

In this sample, this clonotype turned up many times. V is TRBV29-1 and J is TRBJ2-2; tentative D call: TRBD1 (6 bases). CDR3 length equals 17 residues. The germline CDR1 and CDR2 sequences are SQVTM and ANQGSEA. Deletions cut 1 base from V and 3 bases from J, with 18 bases between. As DNA, the CDR3 is TGCAGCGTTGAAGGTGGGGGCCTAGGGACCGACACCGGGGAGCTGTTTTTT. Amino acids: CSVEGGGLGTDTGELFF.

This clonotype was counted at least ten times. The chain employs TRBV7-2 and TRBJ2-5; D tentatively fits TRBD1 or TRBD2 (7 bases each). The CDR3 length is 17 residues. Trimming shortened V by 11 bases and J by 5 bases, and 30 bases separated the two germline ends. Germline CDR1 and CDR2: SGHTA and FQGNSA. The CDR3 coding sequence is TGTGCCTCCCAGAGACAGGGAGGGATTTGGGGGCGGGAGACCCAGTACTTC. Translated, it gives CASQRQGGIWGRETQYF.

This chain links TRBV12-3 or TRBV12-4 with TRBJ2-7, with 8 bases fitting TRBD1. The CDR3 is made up of 15 amino acids. V was pared by 1 base and J by 2 bases, with 4 bases of the junction left unmatched. DNA of the CDR3: TGTGCCAGCAGTTTAGGACAGGGGTCCCCCTACGAGCAGTACTTC. Translation: CASSLGQGSPYEQYF.

A few counts support this clonotype. It is likely a read error: a sequence one base away is far more abundant. The V gene is TRBV5-1, the J gene TRBJ1-2; 11 bases are shared with TRBD1. CDR1 is SGHRS and CDR2 is YFSETQ in the germline V gene. This CDR3 has 15 residues. The CDR3 region has the DNA TGCGCCAGCAGCTTGGATGGACAGGGGGCTTATGGCCACACCTTC. Its translation is CASSLDGQGAYGHTF.

Ten or more counts support this clonotype. The rearrangement joins TRBV29-1 to TRBJ1-1; D not resolved. Germline V gene lookup returns CDR1 SQVTM and CDR2 ANQGSEA. Trimming removed 4 bases from V and 0 bases from J, with 3 bases in between. The length of the CDR3 is 11 residues. CDR3 coding DNA: TGCAGCGTTGGGCTGAACACTGAAGCTTTCTTT. Translation: CSVGLNTEAFF.

Comment on this clonotype: A much larger clone differs from this one at a single base, so this may be a read error. The chain recombines TRBV6-6 with TRBJ2-1; no reliable D call. The CDR3 runs 10 residues. Trimming left V 8 bases short and J 8 bases short, with 7 bases between. The germline V gene has CDR1 MNHNY and CDR2 SVGAGI (reference sequence). The CDR3 is CASGCDEQFF. DNA for the CDR3: TGTGCCAGCGGTTGCGATGAGCAGTTCTTC.

A remark on this clonotype: A much larger clonotype is one base distant, so this may be a read error. The chain combines TRBV20-1 with TRBJ1-5; 7 bases are shared with TRBD1. Looked up from germline, CDR1 is DFQATT and CDR2 is SNEGSKA (reference sequence). The CDR3 is 13 amino acids. The CDR3 region is CGAAGQWDQPQHF. The CDR3 DNA is TGCGGTGCCGCGGGACAGTGGGATCAGCCCCAGCATTTT.